The 18 T cell receptor beta chains given below trace back to one sample, sequenced in a study of spatial heterogeneity in lung cancer. Time point reported: sample taken at primary tumor resection. The authors sequenced whole RNA from tumor, nontumor lung or frozen PBMC without sorting. Using its own MiXCR run on the 5' RACE reads, TCRdb lists one record per CDR3 protein. Counted here are approximately 25,000 distinct CDR3 sequences, approximately 3.3% occurring once; the ten biggest clones make up about 30%. Material: PBMCs, obtained at surgery. These receptors originate from a female donor with early-stage non-small cell lung cancer.

This clonotype was observed at least ten times. This chain joins TRBV11-2 and TRBJ2-1; 8 nucleotides align to TRBD2. Germline values: CDR1 SGHAT, CDR2 FQNNGV. The CDR3 is 16 residues long. J was trimmed by 1 base and V by 2 bases; bases with no gene match: 4. CDR3 amino acids: CASSLQLAVSYNEQFF. In nucleotides, the CDR3 is TGTGCCAGCAGCTTACAACTAGCGGTATCCTACAATGAGCAGTTCTTC.

This clonotype has a count of ten or more. The rearrangement joins TRBV7-9 to TRBJ2-5; no firm D call. This CDR3 has 15 residues. CDR1 is SEHNR, CDR2 FQNEAQ, per germline (reference sequence). The V gene lost 1 base and the J gene lost 1 base, with 10 bases spanning the gap. Here the CDR3 DNA reads TGTGCCAGCAGCTTAGGGCGGAGATTCCAAGAGACCCAGTACTTC. It encodes CASSLGRRFQETQYF.

The table lists this clonotype with many counts. This chain joins TRBV29-1 and TRBJ2-5, with 11 bases lining up with TRBD1. The V segment lost 4 bases and the J segment 1 base; nucleotides outside the gene matches: 5. The CDR3 contains 15 residues. Germline V gives CDR1 SQVTM, CDR2 ANQGSEA. Written as DNA, the CDR3 is TGCAGCGTTGGTTTTGGGACAGGGGGCCAAGAGACCCAGTACTTC. Translated: CSVGFGTGGQETQYF.

This clonotype was seen ten or more times. This chain joins TRBV20-1 and TRBJ1-6, with 12 bases identical to TRBD1. Germline loops: CDR1 DFQATT, CDR2 SNEGSKA (reference sequence). V lost 5 bases to trimming and J lost 0 bases; unmatched junction nucleotides: 5. The CDR3 consists of 17 residues. CDR3 nucleotides: TGCAGTGCTGGGGACAGGGGGCAAAGCTCCTATAATTCACCCCTCCACTTT. Residues: CSAGDRGQSSYNSPLHF.

This clonotype was detected many times. This chain connects TRBV6-2 or TRBV6-3 to TRBJ2-5; D may correspond to TRBD1 or TRBD2 (5 bases each). This CDR3 has 15 residues. CDR1 and CDR2 (germline): MNHEY, SVGEGT. With 0 bases removed from V and 4 bases from J, the gap between germline ends came to 12 bases. Here the CDR3 DNA reads TGTGCCAGCAGTTACTCGGAAGGGGCGGGAGAGACCCAGTACTTC. Protein product: CASSYSEGAGETQYF.

This clonotype was seen ten or more times. The chain recombines TRBV10-2 with TRBJ2-7; 7 nucleotides line up with TRBD1. CDR1 is WSHSY and CDR2 is SAAADI in the germline V gene. The CDR3 consists of 13 residues. V gave up 8 bases and J gave up 2 bases; unmatched junction bases: 6. The CDR3 nucleotides read TGCGCCAGCGGTTCAGGGGGACCCTACGAGCAGTACTTC. This gives the protein CASGSGGPYEQYF.

CDR3 sequence (DNA): TGTGCCAGCAGGCTGGGACTAGCGGGATACAATGAGCAGTTCTTC. Its translation: CASRLGLAGYNEQFF. The rearrangement joins TRBV28 to TRBJ2-1; TRBD2 matches 13 bases. The CDR3 is 15 residues long. J gave up 4 bases and V 6 bases, and 3 bases lay outside the gene matches. Germline-derived CDR1 and CDR2 are MDHEN and SYDVKM.

Many counts were recorded for this clonotype. The V and J genes are TRBV20-1 and TRBJ2-1, with TRBD2 identical over 13 bases. This CDR3 contains 14 residues. Germline V lookup: CDR1 DFQATT, CDR2 SNEGSKA (reference sequence). The ends lost 5 bases at V and 4 bases at J; junction bases unmatched: 2. CDR3 DNA: TGCAGTGCTTTGGGACTAGCGGGATACAATGAGCAGTTCTTC. Translation: CSALGLAGYNEQFF.

This clonotype was counted at least ten times. The V and J genes are TRBV12-3 or TRBV12-4 and TRBJ1-2, with D perhaps TRBD1 (5 bases). This CDR3 is 13 amino acids long. V was clipped by 8 bases and J by 3 bases, with 13 bases between them. CDR3: CASRLGGDYGYTF. CDR3 DNA sequence: TGTGCCAGCCGCCTGGGGGGTGACTATGGCTACACCTTC.

There are many counts of this clonotype. V usage is TRBV5-6 and J usage is TRBJ2-7; D not resolved. Trimming cost V 1 base and J 7 bases, with 15 bases left between them. This CDR3 is 14 amino acids long. The germline V gene encodes CDR1 SGHDT and CDR2 YYEEEE. The CDR3 nucleotides are TGTGCCAGCAGCTTGAAAGGTATGGGTACGGAGCAGTACTTC. This sequence encodes CASSLKGMGTEQYF.

This clonotype was detected many times. V gene TRBV3-1 combines with J gene TRBJ2-5; a possible D gene is TRBD2 (5 bases). The ends were cut back, 1 base at V and 2 bases at J, with 5 bases in the middle. Germline loops: CDR1 LGHDT, CDR2 YNNKEL (reference sequence). This CDR3 contains 13 residues. For the CDR3, the DNA is TGTGCCAGCAGCCAAGGGACTCAAGAGACCCAGTACTTC. Protein: CASSQGTQETQYF.

This clonotype was detected ten times or more. CDR3 sequence reads: CASSHPPGTSGEQFF. For the CDR3, the DNA is TGTGCCAGTAGTCATCCGCCCGGGACTAGCGGGGAGCAGTTCTTC. The V and J genes are TRBV19 and TRBJ2-1; 12 bases agree with TRBD2. The CDR3 spans 15 residues. With 5 bases clipped from V and 10 bases from J, the junction kept 9 bases outside the gene matches. Per the germline V gene, CDR1 is LNHDA and CDR2 is SQIVND (reference sequence).

This clonotype occurred many times. The chain has TRBV29-1 and TRBJ2-3; perhaps TRBD2 as D (6 bases). V was clipped by 3 bases and J by 5 bases, with 15 bases between them. Germline V gene lookup returns CDR1 SQVTM and CDR2 ANQGSEA. CDR3 size: 14 residues. The CDR3 nucleotides read TGCAGCGTTGAGCTGGGCGGGATAATAGATACGCAGTATTTT. Amino acids: CSVELGGIIDTQYF.

Ten or more counts support this clonotype. This rearrangement joins TRBV9 to TRBJ1-1, with D hard to call. The V end was cut by 3 bases, the J end by 1 base, with 7 bases between. CDR3 length: 13 amino acids. CDR1 is SGDLS, CDR2 YYNGEE, per germline. CDR3 in amino acids: CASSAHENTEAFF. The DNA of the CDR3 is TGTGCCAGCAGCGCCCATGAGAACACTGAAGCTTTCTTT.

This clonotype has ten or more counts. The V call is TRBV20-1, the J call TRBJ2-3, with D possibly TRBD2 on 6 matching bases. CDR1 and CDR2 from the germline V gene are DFQATT and SNEGSKA (reference sequence). Trimming took off 5 bases at V and 1 base at J, with 13 bases between the two ends. CDR3 size: 14 residues. CDR3 DNA sequence: TGCAGTGCTTCGTACGGAGGGGGCACAGATACGCAGTATTTT. Translating gives CSASYGGGTDTQYF.

The chain couples TRBV2 to TRBJ2-3; 8 nucleotides align to TRBD2. The length of the CDR3 is 16 residues. The germline V gene encodes CDR1 SNHLY and CDR2 FYNNEI. The V segment lost 2 bases and the J segment 4 bases; nucleotides outside the gene matches: 8. Here the CDR3 DNA reads TGTGCCAGCAGTGAAAACCTAGCGGGTCCCGCAGATACGCAGTATTTT. This codes for CASSENLAGPADTQYF.

This clonotype was found many times. This chain links TRBV24-1 with TRBJ1-2; 7 bases map to TRBD1. The trim removed 5 bases at V and 8 bases at J, leaving 10 bases unmatched. CDR1 is KGHDR, CDR2 SFDVKD, per germline. The CDR3 contains 14 residues. CDR3 protein: CATSARTGWKGYTF. CDR3 nucleotide sequence: TGTGCCACCAGTGCCCGGACAGGTTGGAAGGGCTACACCTTC.

This clonotype appeared many times. V and J are TRBV6-2 or TRBV6-3 and TRBJ2-6, with no clear D. Germline CDR1 and CDR2: MNHEY and SVGEGT. This CDR3 has 17 residues. The V end lost 0 bases, the J end lost 0 bases, and 9 bases lay between the germline ends. CDR3 sequence reads: CASSYSGSLSGANVLTF. DNA for the CDR3: TGTGCCAGCAGTTACTCGGGCAGCCTCTCTGGGGCCAACGTCCTGACTTTC.